These 20 T cell receptor beta chains originate from one sample sequenced in a study of T cells in women clearing cervical HPV infection. Data came from immunoSEQ multiplex PCR; TCRdb stores just in-frame clones and leaves some out. The sample spans fewer than 35,000 clones; the ten largest clones claim under 5%. Material for sequencing was blood buffy coat. These receptors were obtained from a woman between 18 and 69 years old with a cervical HPV16 infection that either progressed to CIN3+ or cleared (not recorded which).

To note about this clone: The read stops 3 residues short of the end of the CDR3; the missing end is completed from the germline J gene. This chain connects TRBV7-7 to TRBJ2-2; D not resolved. Germline V lookup: CDR1 SSHAT, CDR2 FNYEAQ (reference sequence). CDR3 length: 13 amino acids. Between the trimmed V and J ends, which lost 4 bases and 5 bases, there was a span of 8 bases. CDR3 DNA (partial): TGTGCCAGCAGCTCCCCGACAACCGGGGAG. Its translation: CASSSPTTGE. The CDR3 in its entirety is CASSSPTTGELFF.

Worth noting for this clone: The missing CDR3 end, 3 residues past where the read stops, is filled in from the germline J gene. The gene calls are TRBV7-9 and TRBJ2-5; D gene ambiguous. This CDR3 is built from 12 residues. Between the trimmed V and J ends, which lost 2 bases and 6 bases, there was a span of 7 bases. CDR1 SEHNR and CDR2 FQNEAQ come from the germline V gene (reference sequence). The chain's CDR3 is CASSLPPQTQYF. Incomplete CDR3 DNA: TGTGCCAGCAGCTTACCCCCTCAGACC.

A remark on this clone: The read ends 3 residues shy of where the CDR3 ends; the end is completed using the germline J gene. This chain connects TRBV5-1 to TRBJ2-3; D perhaps matches TRBD1 (5 bases). The CDR3 is made up of 15 amino acids. V dropped 0 bases and J dropped 3 bases, with 11 bases sitting between them. CDR1 SGHRS and CDR2 YFSETQ come from the germline V gene. The CDR3 bases that were read are TGCGCCAGCAGCTTGGAGGTTTCAGGGACAGATACG. This encodes CASSLEVSGTDT. The whole CDR3 sequence reads CASSLEVSGTDTQYF.

About this clone: The read finishes 3 residues shy of the CDR3 end, and the germline J gene is used to complete it. The rearrangement joins TRBV5-1 to TRBJ2-5, with 8 positions matching TRBD2. The CDR3 has 15 amino acids. The trim removed 0 bases at V and 1 base at J, leaving 2 bases unmatched. Germline V lookup: CDR1 SGHRS, CDR2 YFSETQ. CDR3 loop: CASSLGTSTQETQYF. CDR3 DNA (partial): TGCGCCAGCAGCTTGGGGACTAGCACCCAAGAGACC. Using reference TRBV5-1 and TRBJ2-5 for the parts outside the CDR3, the full variable domain is KAGVTQTPRYLIKTRGQQVTLSCSPISGHRSVSWYQQTPGQGLQFLFEYFSETQRNKGNFPGRFSGRQFSNSRSEMNVSTLELGDSALYLCASSLGTSTQETQYFGPGTRLLVL.

On this clone itself: The missing CDR3 end, 3 residues past where the read stops, is filled in from the germline J gene. The rearrangement uses TRBV7-2 and TRBJ2-7, with 8 bases matching TRBD1. The germline gives CDR1 SGHTA, CDR2 FQGNSA. V lost 5 bases to trimming and J lost 2 bases; unmatched junction nucleotides: 5. The CDR3 is 14 residues long. The CDR3 DNA, read in part, is TGTGCCAGCAGCAGCAGGGGGCCGACCTACGAG. Translation gives CASSSRGPTYE. The whole CDR3 region reads CASSSRGPTYEQYF.

Of note for this clone: The read gets to within 3 residues of the CDR3 end, and the germline J gene fills in the rest. V is TRBV30 and J is TRBJ2-1; 7 bases fit TRBD2. The trim removed 5 bases at V and 1 base at J, leaving 14 bases unmatched. The CDR3 is 17 residues long. Germline-derived CDR1 and CDR2 are GTSNPN and SVGIG (reference sequence). The sequenced CDR3 bases are TGTGCCTGGGGCCCGGCTACCTCGCGGGGGTCCTACAATGAG. It yields the protein CAWGPATSRGSYNE. The CDR3, in full, reads CAWGPATSRGSYNEQFF.

Points on this clone: The read stops 3 residues short of the end of the CDR3; the missing end is completed from the germline J gene. This rearrangement joins TRBV2 to TRBJ1-1, with D maybe TRBD1 (6 bases). CDR1 SNHLY and CDR2 FYNNEI come from the germline V gene. This CDR3 region has 13 residues. CDR3 bases read: TGTGCCAGCAGTATCCAGGGGATCGTGGAA. It specifies CASSIQGIVE. The complete CDR3 sequence is CASSIQGIVEAFF.

As regards this clone: From the germline J gene comes the end of the CDR3, since the read stops 3 residues before it. The rearrangement links TRBV27 to TRBJ2-1, with 7 bases identical to TRBD1. Germline CDR1 reads MNHEY; CDR2 reads SMNVEV (reference sequence). Germline trimming cut 10 bases from V and 7 bases from J; bases unmatched to any gene: 10. This CDR3 comprises 13 residues. The CDR3 loop is CATTTGFDNEQFF. The sequenced CDR3 bases are TGTGCCACCACGACAGGGTTCGATAATGAG.

A remark on this clone: The read stops 3 residues short of the end of the CDR3; the missing end is completed from the germline J gene. This chain uses TRBV28 with TRBJ2-5, with 8 bases that match TRBD1. Trimming removed 7 bases from V and 6 bases from J; junction bases left unmatched: 10. Per germline, CDR1 MDHEN and CDR2 SYDVKM. The CDR3 sequence is 14 residues long. The CDR3 sequence: CASNKGQAVQTQYF. CDR3 DNA (partial): TGTGCCAGCAACAAGGGACAGGCCGTCCAGACC. Based on the CDR3 plus reference TRBV28 and TRBJ2-5, the full variable domain is DVKVTQSSRYLVKRTGEKVFLECVQDMDHENMFWYRQDPGLGLRLIYFSYDVKMKEKGDIPEGYSVSREKKERFSLILESASTNQTSMYLCASNKGQAVQTQYFGPGTRLLVL.

As concerns this clone: The read gets to within 3 residues of the CDR3 end, and the germline J gene fills in the rest. The J gene is TRBJ1-5, the V gene TRBV18; tentative D call: TRBD1 (5 bases). This CDR3 is built from 16 residues. CDR1 and CDR2 from the germline V gene are KGHSH and LQKENI. The ends were cut back, 2 bases at V and 6 bases at J, with 17 bases in the middle. The DNA read from the CDR3 is TGTGCCAGCTCACCAGGAACAGGCGTGGCAGGTCAGCCC. The encoded protein is CASSPGTGVAGQP. In full, the CDR3 is CASSPGTGVAGQPQHF.

With regard to this clone: The CDR3 end lies 3 residues beyond the end of the read and is filled in from the germline J gene. J is TRBJ1-2 and V is TRBV20-1; 10 bases map to TRBD1. This CDR3 comprises 13 residues. The V segment lost 6 bases and the J segment 4 bases; nucleotides outside the gene matches: 5. The V gene's germline CDR1 is DFQATT and CDR2 SNEGSKA (reference sequence). CDR3 region: CSAPTGGGYGYTF. The sequenced part of the CDR3 DNA is TGCAGTGCCCCGACAGGGGGCGGCTATGGC.

Comment on this clone: Sequencing ends 3 residues short of the CDR3 end; the germline J gene provides the rest. J is TRBJ2-1 and V is TRBV30; 7 bases align to TRBD2. V lost 2 bases to trimming and J lost 0 bases; unmatched junction nucleotides: 4. The CDR3 is made up of 15 amino acids. Germline CDR1 and CDR2: GTSNPN and SVGIG (reference sequence). CDR3 DNA (partial): TGTGCCTGGAGTTTGGGGGGGAGCTCCTACAATGAG. This sequence encodes CAWSLGGSSYNE. The CDR3 in its entirety is CAWSLGGSSYNEQFF.

On this clone: The read is 3 residues too short to cover the CDR3 end, so that end is filled in from the germline J gene. This rearrangement joins TRBV18 to TRBJ1-1; D might be TRBD1 (5 bases). Germline loops: CDR1 KGHSH, CDR2 LQKENI. The CDR3 runs 13 residues. Trimming left V 6 bases short and J 1 base short, with 9 bases between. Here the CDR3 reads CASSYDRNTEAFF. The covered CDR3 bases are TGTGCCAGCTCGTACGACAGGAACACTGAA. Drawing the rest from reference TRBV18 and TRBJ1-1, the complete variable domain is NAGVMQNPRHLVRRRGQEARLRCSPMKGHSHVYWYRQLPEEGLKFMVYLQKENIIDESGMPKERFSAEFPKEGPSILRIQQVVRGDSAAYFCASSYDRNTEAFFGQGTRLTVV.

Points on this clone: The CDR3 end falls 3 residues outside the read, so it is completed with the germline J gene. The chain has TRBV28 and TRBJ2-1, with 10 bases fitting TRBD1. The CDR3 extends over 14 amino acids. V shed 4 bases, J shed 8 bases, and the junction held 5 bases outside the gene matches. CDR1 and CDR2 (germline): MDHEN, SYDVKM. The CDR3 protein is CASSSPGTGDEQFF. The sequenced CDR3 bases are TGTGCCAGCAGTTCACCCGGGACAGGGGATGAG.

Concerning this clone itself: The CDR3 end is not reached by the read, which stops 3 residues before it; the germline J gene fills it in. V usage is TRBV7-9 and J usage is TRBJ2-5, with TRBD2 matching 7 bases. Looked up from germline, CDR1 is SEHNR and CDR2 is FQNEAQ (reference sequence). V dropped 6 bases and J dropped 5; count of bases not matched to a gene: 6. The CDR3 loop spans 13 amino acids. The part of the CDR3 DNA that was read is TGTGCCAGCAGTCTGGGACTATCGGAGACC. It specifies CASSLGLSET. The complete CDR3 sequence is CASSLGLSETQYF. The variable domain in full, completed from reference TRBV7-9 and TRBJ2-5, reads DTGVSQNPRHKITKRGQNVTFRCDPISEHNRLYWYRQTLGQGPEFLTYFQNEAQLEKSRLLSDRFSAERPKGSFSTLEIQRTEQGDSAMYLCASSLGLSETQYFGPGTRLLVL.

Comments on this clone: With the read ending 3 residues before the CDR3 end, the germline J gene is used to fill in that end. The chain uses TRBV19 and TRBJ1-2; no reliable D call. The germline V gene encodes CDR1 LNHDA and CDR2 SQIVND (reference sequence). The CDR3 length is 15 residues. The covered CDR3 bases are TGTGCCAGCACCAGCGAGGGCGGGGTCCCTAATACC. Its translation: CASTSEGGVPNT. The CDR3 as a whole reads CASTSEGGVPNTYTF.

A word on this clone: The read terminates 3 residues ahead of where the CDR3 ends, so the germline J gene completes it. The chain carries TRBV12-3 or TRBV12-4 and TRBJ2-2; a weak D match, TRBD2 (6 bases). The V gene lost 3 bases and the J gene lost 6 bases, with 14 bases spanning the gap. This CDR3 contains 15 residues. This chain's CDR3 is CASSFWAGFPGELFF. Partial CDR3 DNA: TGTGCCAGCAGTTTTTGGGCGGGGTTCCCCGGGGAG.

A note on this clone: The CDR3 goes on 3 residues after the read ends, and that part is filled in from the germline J gene. The V gene is TRBV18, the J gene TRBJ1-4; D is perhaps TRBD1 (5 bases). V was trimmed by 3 bases and J by 2 bases, leaving 10 bases between them. This CDR3 contains 15 residues. Germline V gene lookup returns CDR1 KGHSH and CDR2 LQKENI. The CDR3 sequence: CASSPNRTTNEKLFF. CDR3 bases read: TGTGCCAGCTCACCTAACAGGACCACTAATGAAAAA.

Concerning this clone itself: The read gets to within 3 residues of the CDR3 end, and the germline J gene fills in the rest. V is TRBV5-1 and J is TRBJ2-5; 11 bases agree with TRBD2. Trimming took 4 bases from V and 4 from J; bases not matched to a gene: 6. From germline, CDR1 is SGHRS and CDR2 YFSETQ. The CDR3 extends over 15 amino acids. The CDR3 region is CASSISGGAVETQYF. The sequenced CDR3 bases are TGCGCCAGCAGCATTAGCGGGGGGGCAGTAGAGACC.

With respect to this clone: The sequenced fragment ends 3 residues before the CDR3 boundary, so the rest is inferred from the germline J gene. The chain uses TRBV4-1 and TRBJ2-1; 11 bases align to TRBD2. Germline V gene sequence: CDR1 MGHRA, CDR2 YSYEKL. This CDR3 is built from 17 residues. The J segment lost 8 bases and the V segment lost 1 base, leaving 10 bases of the junction unmatched. The CDR3 is CASSQGTLAGVGDEQFF. The sequenced CDR3 bases are TGCGCCAGCAGCCAAGGGACACTAGCGGGAGTCGGCGATGAG.